This T cell receptor (beta chain) was captured by sequencing in a study of OX40 agonist ivuxolimab in advanced cancers. As for the study in general: Across the patients, intravenous ivuxolimab was delivered every 2 weeks at 0.01 to 10 mg/kg. Earlier treatment with anti-PD-1, anti-PD-L1 or anti-CTLA-4 was permitted, and under 50% had received some.

On this clone: Its antigen is still unknown.

Autoimmune disease history or systemic immunosuppression disqualified patients. Using immunoSEQ multiplex PCR, the repertoire was profiled, and TCRdb retains in-frame clones only, with some absent. The data contain 70,000 to 75,000 clones, almost 90% of them seen just once; the ten biggest clones take up around 2.8%. Germline CDR1 and CDR2: MNHNS and SASEGT. With 3 bases removed from V and 3 bases from J, the gap between germline ends came to 6 bases. The CDR3 is made up of 13 amino acids. Study-wide points: Dose levels from 0.1 to 3.0 mg/kg saw CD4+ and CD8+ blood T cells expand clonally by week 6.

The source material was CD4+ or CD8+ T cells sorted from blood, sampled in a trial of the OX40 agonist ivuxolimab. This chain joins TRBV6-1 and TRBJ1-5; no clear D. The TCR originated in an adult with an advanced solid tumor such as melanoma, head and neck, liver or kidney cancer. DNA of the CDR3: TGTGCCAGCAGTGAGGGGTCCAATCAGCCCCAGCATTTT. Amino acid sequence: CASSEGSNQPQHF.